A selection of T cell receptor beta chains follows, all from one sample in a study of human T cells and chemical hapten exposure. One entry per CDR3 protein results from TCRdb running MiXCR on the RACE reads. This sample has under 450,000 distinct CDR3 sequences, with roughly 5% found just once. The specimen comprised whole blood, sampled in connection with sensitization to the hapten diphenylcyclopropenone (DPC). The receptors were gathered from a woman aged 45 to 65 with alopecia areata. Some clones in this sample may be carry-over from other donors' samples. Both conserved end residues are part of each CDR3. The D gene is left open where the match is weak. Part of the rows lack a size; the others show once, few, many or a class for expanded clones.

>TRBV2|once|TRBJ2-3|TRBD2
CASSEVLAGAKDTQYF
TGTGCCAGCAGTGAAGTCCTAGCGGGAGCAAAAGATACGCAGTATTTT
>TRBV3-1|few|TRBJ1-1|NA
CASSQTGSNTEAFF
TGTGCCAGCAGCCAAACAGGGTCGAACACTGAAGCTTTCTTT
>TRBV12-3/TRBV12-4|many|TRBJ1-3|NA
CASSWTGSGNTIYF
TGTGCCAGCAGTTGGACGGGCTCTGGAAACACCATATATTTT
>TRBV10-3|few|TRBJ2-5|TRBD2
CAISDKGSGGLQETQYF
TGTGCCATCAGTGATAAAGGTAGCGGGGGCCTCCAAGAGACCCAGTACTTC
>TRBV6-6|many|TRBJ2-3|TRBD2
CASTRGTRVTDTQYF
TGTGCCAGTACCCGGGGGACTAGGGTCACAGATACGCAGTATTTT
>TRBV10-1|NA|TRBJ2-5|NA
CASRAKLIQETQYF
TGCGCCAGCAGAGCCAAGTTGATCCAAGAGACCCAGTACTTC
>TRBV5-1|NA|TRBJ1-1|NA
CASSSGGGGTEAFF
TGCGCCAGCTCCAGTGGGGGTGGAGGCACTGAAGCTTTCTTT
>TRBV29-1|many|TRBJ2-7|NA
CSVGSSGTYVEQYF
TGCAGCGTTGGTAGTAGCGGCACCTACGTAGAGCAGTACTTC
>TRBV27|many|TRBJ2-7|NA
CASSLGSGYEQYF
TGTGCCAGCAGCTTAGGCTCAGGGTACGAGCAGTACTTC
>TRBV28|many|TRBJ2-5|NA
CASSLRTIRETQYF
TGTGCCAGCAGTTTACGGACTATAAGAGAGACCCAGTACTTC
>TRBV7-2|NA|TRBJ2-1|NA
CASSLINDEQFF
TGTGCCAGCAGCCTAATCAATGATGAGCAGTTCTTC
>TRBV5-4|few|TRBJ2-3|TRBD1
CASSVGQGYTDTQYF
TGTGCCAGCAGTGTCGGACAGGGTTACACAGATACGCAGTATTTT
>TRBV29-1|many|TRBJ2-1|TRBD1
CSVEGPGGEYEQFF
TGCAGCGTTGAAGGCCCAGGGGGCGAATATGAGCAGTTCTTC
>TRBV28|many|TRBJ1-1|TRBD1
CASSSPRVRGPDTEAFF
TGTGCCAGCAGTTCTCCCCGGGTGAGGGGGCCGGACACTGAAGCTTTCTTT
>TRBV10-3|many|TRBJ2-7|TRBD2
CAITHTAGGTHEQYF
TGTGCCATCACCCACACCGCGGGAGGGACCCACGAGCAGTACTTC
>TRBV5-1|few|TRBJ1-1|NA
CASSFGPGAEAFF
TGCGCCAGCAGCTTTGGCCCGGGGGCCGAAGCTTTCTTT
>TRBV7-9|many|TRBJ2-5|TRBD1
CASSTRRGLGQETQYF
TGTGCCAGCAGCACCCGCAGGGGGCTGGGACAAGAGACCCAGTACTTC
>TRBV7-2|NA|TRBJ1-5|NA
CASSLGAANQPQHF
TGTGCCAGCAGCTTAGGGGCAGCTAATCAGCCCCAGCATTTT
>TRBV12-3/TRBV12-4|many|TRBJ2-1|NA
CAIQGTGEQFF
TGTGCCATCCAGGGGACGGGGGAGCAGTTCTTC
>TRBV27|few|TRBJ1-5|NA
CASRANVKGNQPQHF
TGTGCCAGCAGGGCGAATGTAAAGGGCAATCAGCCCCAGCATTTT